The 12 T cell receptor beta chains below come from one sample, sequenced in a study of T cell responses to AZD1222 COVID-19 vaccine. Assay: immunoSEQ multiplex PCR; the TCRdb copy retains only in-frame clones and omits some. The sample has around 180,000 clones; 90% are singletons. The material was peripheral blood, obtained on day 0 of AZD1222 vaccination. The receptor source for this set is an adult in good health.

The genes are TRBV15 and TRBJ2-3; TRBD1 aligns across 9 bases. The CDR3 contains 15 residues. V shed 3 bases and J 4 bases; nucleotides not matched to a gene: 5. Germline V gene data show CDR1 as LNHNV and CDR2 as YYDKDF (reference sequence). Here the CDR3 reads CATSSGTGNPDTQYF. The CDR3 DNA is TGTGCCACCAGCAGCGGGACAGGGAATCCAGATACGCAGTATTTT.

The rearrangement uses TRBV9 and TRBJ2-7; D may be TRBD1 or TRBD2 (5 bases each). In germline, CDR1 is SGDLS, CDR2 YYNGEE. This CDR3 has 15 amino acids. The V gene lost 1 base and the J gene lost 2 bases, with 13 bases spanning the gap. The CDR3 coding sequence is TGTGCCAGCAGCGTATCCGGGGCAGGAACCTACGAGCAGTACTTC. Its translation: CASSVSGAGTYEQYF.

This sequence joins TRBV3-1 (or the pseudogene TRBV3-2) and TRBJ2-2, with 14 positions matching TRBD2. Germline V gene lookup returns CDR1 LGHDT and CDR2 YNNKEL (reference sequence). This CDR3 comprises 17 residues. The J segment lost 0 bases and the V segment lost 7 bases, leaving 4 bases of the junction unmatched. In DNA form, the CDR3 reads TGTGCCAGCACCAAGACTAGCGGGGGGGCGAACACCGGGGAGCTGTTTTTT. The encoded protein is CASTKTSGGANTGELFF.

The rearrangement links TRBV4-1 to TRBJ1-2; 11 nucleotides match TRBD1. V gave up 1 base and J gave up 4 bases; unmatched junction bases: 2. This CDR3 region has 15 residues. Germline V gives CDR1 MGHRA, CDR2 YSYEKL. The CDR3 DNA is TGCGCCAGCAGCCAAGTCGGGACAGGGGGCTATGGCTACACCTTC. Translating gives CASSQVGTGGYGYTF.

CDR3 protein: CASSQTGTDEKLFF. CDR3 nucleotides: TGTGCCAGCAGCCAAACCGGGACGGATGAAAAACTGTTTTTT. The chain carries TRBV5-6 and TRBJ1-4, with a possible D match to TRBD1 (5 bases). CDR1 and CDR2 (germline): SGHDT, YYEEEE. This CDR3 spans 14 amino acids. Trimming pared 4 bases from V and 6 bases from J, leaving 13 bases between.

This clone was detected once. The chain has TRBV5-1 and TRBJ1-2; maybe TRBD1 (5 bases). V lost 0 bases and J lost 4, with 13 bases in between. Looked up from germline, CDR1 is SGHRS and CDR2 is YFSETQ. CDR3 length: 15 amino acids. The chain's CDR3 is CASSLETAGGYGYTF. For the CDR3, the DNA is TGCGCCAGCAGCTTGGAGACGGCTGGGGGCTATGGCTACACCTTC. Looking up the rest from reference TRBV5-1 and TRBJ1-2 gives the full variable domain: KAGVTQTPRYLIKTRGQQVTLSCSPISGHRSVSWYQQTPGQGLQFLFEYFSETQRNKGNFPGRFSGRQFSNSRSEMNVSTLELGDSALYLCASSLETAGGYGYTFGSGTRLTVV.

This clone was seen only once. V is TRBV11-1 and J is TRBJ2-7; D is perhaps TRBD2 (6 bases). This CDR3 comprises 15 residues. V lost 2 bases and J lost 0, with 11 bases in between. CDR1 and CDR2 (germline): SGHAT, FQDESV (reference sequence). The CDR3, as DNA: TGTGCCAGCAGCTTACTCCGGGGGAGCTCCTACGAGCAGTACTTC. Translated: CASSLLRGSSYEQYF.

The J gene is TRBJ2-7, the V gene TRBV18; 8 bases match TRBD2. This CDR3 has 14 residues. After removal of 3 bases from V and 2 bases from J, the junction contained 3 bases not matched to a gene. Germline values: CDR1 KGHSH, CDR2 LQKENI. CDR3 loop: CASSPGGLAYEQYF. The CDR3 bases are TGTGCCAGCTCACCTGGGGGACTAGCCTACGAGCAGTACTTC.

The chain carries TRBV19 and TRBJ2-5; 10 positions agree with TRBD2. V trimming: 6 bases; J trimming: 4 bases; junction bases outside the gene matches: 5. This CDR3 contains 14 residues. CDR1 is LNHDA and CDR2 is SQIVND in the germline V gene (reference sequence). In DNA, the CDR3 is TGTGCCAGTAGGGGACTAGCGCTGAGAGAGACCCAGTACTTC. Amino acids: CASRGLALRETQYF.

This chain links TRBV19 with TRBJ1-1; D not certain. In germline, CDR1 is LNHDA, CDR2 SQIVND (reference sequence). Trimming took 10 bases from V and 2 from J, leaving 8 bases between them. This CDR3 is built from 11 residues. The CDR3 DNA sequence: TGTGCCAAGTGGGGTAACACTGAAGCTTTCTTT. Its protein product is CAKWGNTEAFF.

CDR3 sequence: CASSPSTQGGNSPLHF. CDR3 DNA sequence: TGTGCCAGCTCACCTAGCACACAGGGGGGTAATTCACCCCTCCACTTT. This chain joins TRBV18 and TRBJ1-6; 8 bases map to TRBD1. Germline assignment: CDR1 KGHSH and CDR2 LQKENI. This CDR3 contains 16 residues. V lost 3 bases, J lost 6 bases, and 7 bases stayed unmatched.

The chain combines TRBV6-2 or TRBV6-3 with TRBJ2-1; TRBD2 matches 11 bases. The CDR3 sequence is 18 residues long. The trim removed 2 bases at V and 8 bases at J, leaving 14 bases unmatched. In germline, CDR1 is MNHEY, CDR2 SVGEGT. For the CDR3, the DNA is TGTGCCAGCAGTTACGGGTGGATAGCGGGGGGGCCCAGGGATGAGCAGTTCTTC. It encodes CASSYGWIAGGPRDEQFF.